Listed below are T cell receptor beta chains from one sample, sequenced in a study of CD8 T cells in Susac syndrome. TCRdb re-derived calls from the immunoSEQ multiplex PCR reads in MiXCR, one entry per CDR3 protein. The sample lists around 280,000 distinct CDR3 sequences, approximately 90% occurring once. The sequencing sample was made of CD4+ T cells from PBMCs. These receptors came from a human donor with multiple sclerosis. Both conserved end residues are part of each CDR3. For some rows the clone size is stated as once, few or many, or as a class when expanded; others skip it.

J gene,clone size,V gene,CDR3 protein
TRBJ2-5,once,TRBV7-2,CASSFFSEGETQYF
TRBJ1-1,-,TRBV5-1,CASSARVDGTEAFF
TRBJ1-6,-,TRBV10-2,CASSDRDFQFFLHF
TRBJ1-2,-,TRBV12-3/TRBV12-4,CASRPTGTGGGYTF
TRBJ2-5,-,TRBV6-6,CASSYRGSMGTQYF
TRBJ2-2,-,TRBV7-7,CASSLRAGETGELFF
TRBJ2-7,-,TRBV2,CASGPGVGEQYF
TRBJ1-4,-,TRBV27,CASSLKGGRGEKLFF
TRBJ2-7,-,TRBV5-1,CASSLRQGLHEQYF
TRBJ2-7,once,TRBV29-1,CSVEDTAQALQYF
TRBJ1-4,-,TRBV4-2,CASSQGGTGEKLFF
TRBJ1-2,-,TRBV29-1,CSGSTGGSYGYTF
TRBJ1-2,once,TRBV5-4,CASSLMGGAGYGYTF
TRBJ1-1,-,TRBV29-1,CSAADAEAFF
TRBJ1-3,-,TRBV27,CASSFPSVQAGNTIYF
TRBJ2-3,-,TRBV6-1,CASRDSGTDTQYF
TRBJ1-2,-,TRBV20-1,CSAMTPRGGYTF
TRBJ1-4,-,TRBV29-1,CSVEKGGKLFF
TRBJ2-2,-,TRBV6-2/TRBV6-3,CASSLMALPNTGELFF
TRBJ2-1,-,TRBV7-6,CASSYPGQADNEQFF
TRBJ2-1,-,TRBV5-4,CASSLGTPGGGVHEQFF
TRBJ1-2,-,TRBV30,CACGQQSNYGYTF
TRBJ2-7,-,TRBV19,CATRRASVLGNEQYF
TRBJ1-2,-,TRBV20-1,CSARDSNDGYTF
TRBJ2-1,-,TRBV5-1,CASSLAESSYNEQFF
TRBJ2-3,-,TRBV29-1,CSGDRQGTDTQYF
TRBJ2-1,-,TRBV7-8,CASSLEGTNYNEQFF
TRBJ1-1,once,TRBV19,CASSSSSDTEAFF
TRBJ2-7,-,TRBV12-3/TRBV12-4,CASSFGQSREQYF
TRBJ2-3,-,TRBV2,CASSRQRSADTQYF
TRBJ2-1,-,TRBV5-6,CASSSPLGQSNEQFF
TRBJ1-2,-,TRBV30,CAWSQTLLAHYGYTF
TRBJ2-1,-,TRBV29-1,CSVPSGTYNEQFF
TRBJ1-5,-,TRBV28,CASSLGTGRPQHF
TRBJ2-3,once,TRBV5-1,CASSSKLTDTQYF
TRBJ2-1,once,TRBV20-1,CSARSASRGSNEQFF
TRBJ2-5,once,TRBV7-3,CASSRLGQGAGGETQYF
TRBJ2-1,-,TRBV11-1,CASSLYRGYNEQFF
TRBJ1-3,-,TRBV12-3/TRBV12-4,CASSSSGVSGNTIYF
TRBJ2-3,-,TRBV6-5,CASSYFYSGTKGTDTQYF
TRBJ1-2,-,TRBV14,CASSQLSVDYGYTF
TRBJ1-2,-,TRBV6-6,CASSSPGLHFYGYTF
TRBJ2-2,-,TRBV2,CASSLPGLAGPGELFF
TRBJ2-5,-,TRBV27,CASSYGQGALETQYF
TRBJ1-5,-,TRBV20-1,CSARDRRADGLSNQPQHF